This record concerns one T cell receptor beta chain sequence. This clonotype was counted many times. The target of this receptor is not known. Base-call qualities are not available, and no considerably larger clone is one nucleotide away. The TCR beta CDR3 regions were amplified from the RNA transcripts. For the first round of RT-PCR on the TCR CDR3, the HTBI primer set was used together with the Qiagen OneStep RT-PCR kit. Libraries were constructed in a second round of multiplex PCR, after which size selection and purification were carried out. Sequencing of the libraries was done on an Illumina HiSeq2000 using paired-end 100 bp reads. As for the authors' bioinformatics: SOAPnuke was used to process the raw data, with reads discarded if the reads contained adapters or uncalled bases, had a mean Phred below 15, or lacked an exact constant-primer or identifier match. High-quality paired reads were merged with COPE v1.2.5, and unique nucleotide sequences were defined as clonotypes. MiTCR v1.1 was used to align the clonotypes against IMGT TRBV, TRBD and TRBJ reference segments. The analysis included only V-J combinations with a frequency above 0.0001, which together covered 99.2% of the repertoires. A TCS score was defined as the ratio between F50 (clonal expansion) and ExV (chaos), using BLOSUM62-based TCRdist between CDR3 peptides within each V-J. Welch's t-statistics and random forest reduced fewer than 550 V-J features to 13, which were used in a naive Bayes classifier (R e1071). Using fastp trimming at Q25 and MiXCR clonotype assembly, TCRdb reanalyzed the public sequencing data and kept in-frame beta chains. Identical CDR3 proteins give one entry, which carries the most common genes and DNA. TCRdb, rather than the study authors, made the V and J calls. The sample yields under 250,000 distinct CDR3 sequences; approximately 25% were counted once. The top ten clonotypes cover roughly a third of the sample.

Moderately to severely active disease, a Clinical Activity Score of at least 3, a NOSPECS grade of at least 4, and a duration under 3 months were present in ophthalmopathy patients. The study excluded patients with uncontrolled infections, other autoimmune diseases, pregnancy or lactation. Diagnoses were established on the basis of clinical symptoms, serum thyroxine and TRAb, thyroid ultrasound, and orbital computed tomography. PBMCs were isolated from about 9.2 ml of fresh peripheral blood by Ficoll-Paque density gradient centrifugation. Total RNA was extracted using Trizol reagent, and RNA quality was assessed on an Agilent 2100 Bioanalyzer. The data originate from a study of T cells in Graves' hyperthyroidism and ophthalmopathy (dated by TCRdb to the late 2010s). Regarding the complete study: Peripheral blood was sampled at the time of initial diagnosis, prior to any treatment. To identify distinguishing TCR V-J signatures, a discovery cohort of 90 to 100 patients was used, comprising 43 with Graves' ophthalmopathy and around 57 with stable Graves' hyperthyroidism. Prospective prediction of ophthalmopathy was tested in an independent validation cohort consisting of about 20 hyperthyroidism patients and approximately 16 patients who later progressed to ophthalmopathy. The roughly 100 discovery patients were randomly divided into training and test sets at a 7:3 ratio. The study also compared thyroid tissue and blood T-cell repertoires from several Graves' hyperthyroidism patients. After sampling, hyperthyroidism patients received methimazole starting at 30 mg daily, and ophthalmopathy patients received high-dose intravenous methylprednisolone. According to the paper, TCR Vbeta CDR3 sequencing was carried out on 135 peripheral blood samples, which came from approximately 41 ophthalmopathy, around 75 hyperthyroidism and approximately 17 progressor patients. What the study reported, not specific to this receptor: No statistical method was used to fix the sample size in advance, and group allocation was not hidden from the investigators. In validation, the model predicted progression to ophthalmopathy with over 65% sensitivity and over 72% specificity, a median of around six months before onset. Blood samples also contained most of the expanded thyroid clonotypes (frequency above 0.001), which suggests that blood repertoires may reflect thyroid immune responses. A 13 V-J signature model separated ophthalmopathy from stable hyperthyroidism, with approximately 86% sensitivity and 81.08% specificity in cross-validation and 80%/75% in testing.

Germline trimming amounts to 0 bases on V and 4 bases on J, with 5 as the count of junction bases outside the gene matches. The germline V gene (reference sequence) specifies DFQATT as CDR1 and SNEGSKA as CDR2. Counted from cysteine to phenylalanine, this CDR3 has 14 amino acids. CDR3 DNA is the only sequence kept; it has 42 bases, read in frame from the first base. The source of this sequence is a woman aged 40 to 50 with Graves' ophthalmopathy. Sample: blood. The sequence links TRBV20-1 to TRBJ2-5, and TRBD2 matches 7 of the central bases. CDR3 reads: CSARDSRERETQYF. At the DNA level, the sequence is TGCAGTGCTAGAGATTCGCGGGAGAGAGAGACCCAGTACTTC.